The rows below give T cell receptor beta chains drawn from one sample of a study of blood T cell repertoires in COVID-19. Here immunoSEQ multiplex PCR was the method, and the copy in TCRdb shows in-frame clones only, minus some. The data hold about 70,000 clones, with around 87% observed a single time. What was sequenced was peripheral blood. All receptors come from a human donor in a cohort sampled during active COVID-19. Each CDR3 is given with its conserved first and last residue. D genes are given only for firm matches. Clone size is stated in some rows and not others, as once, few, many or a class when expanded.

cdr3_nt: TGTGCCAGCAGCAGAGAGGTTGCGGGGCCGGCCACAGATACGCAGTATTTT
cdr3_aa: CASSREVAGPATDTQYF
v_call: TRBV7-2
j_call: TRBJ2-3
clone_size: NA
d_call: NA

cdr3_nt: TGTGCCAGCAGTTTAGGACAGACCTATGGCTACACCTTC
cdr3_aa: CASSLGQTYGYTF
v_call: TRBV12-3/TRBV12-4
j_call: TRBJ1-2
clone_size: NA
d_call: NA

cdr3_nt: TGTGCTAGTCAACAGGGTGGGGCTGAAAAACTGTTTTTT
cdr3_aa: CASQQGGAEKLFF
v_call: TRBV12-5
j_call: TRBJ1-4
clone_size: few
d_call: NA

cdr3_nt: TGTGCCGTCCGTAAGGGTTGGAGGGCTGAAGCTTTCTTT
cdr3_aa: CAVRKGWRAEAFF
v_call: TRBV6-5
j_call: TRBJ1-1
clone_size: once
d_call: NA

cdr3_nt: TGTGCCAGCAGCAGACAGAATTCTAGGGGGGGTAGCAATCAGCCCCAGCATTTT
cdr3_aa: CASSRQNSRGGSNQPQHF
v_call: TRBV21-1
j_call: TRBJ1-5
clone_size: NA
d_call: NA

cdr3_nt: TGTGCCAGCAGCTCACAGGGGGCGGACTATGGCTACACCTTC
cdr3_aa: CASSSQGADYGYTF
v_call: TRBV5-4
j_call: TRBJ1-2
clone_size: NA
d_call: TRBD1

cdr3_nt: TGTGCCAGCAGCTTAACTGGACGGGGTAATTCACCCCTCCACTTT
cdr3_aa: CASSLTGRGNSPLHF
v_call: TRBV7-3
j_call: TRBJ1-6
clone_size: NA
d_call: NA

cdr3_nt: TGTGCCAGCAGCCGGGACAGCCAAGAGACCCAGTACTTC
cdr3_aa: CASSRDSQETQYF
v_call: TRBV5-5
j_call: TRBJ2-5
clone_size: NA
d_call: TRBD1

cdr3_nt: TGTGCCAGTAGTAAGGGGACAGCTCTCTTGCAAGAGACCCAGTACTTC
cdr3_aa: CASSKGTALLQETQYF
v_call: TRBV19
j_call: TRBJ2-5
clone_size: NA
d_call: TRBD1

cdr3_nt: TGTGCCACCAGTGCCGCGGGGACAGGGGCTCTCACAGATACGCAGTATTTT
cdr3_aa: CATSAAGTGALTDTQYF
v_call: TRBV24-1
j_call: TRBJ2-3
clone_size: NA
d_call: TRBD1

cdr3_nt: TGTGCCAGACACTTTCACACAGGAGACGTCTACGAGCAGTACTTC
cdr3_aa: CARHFHTGDVYEQYF
v_call: TRBV19
j_call: TRBJ2-7
clone_size: NA
d_call: NA

cdr3_nt: TGTGCCAGCAGCCGGGGGGGAAGTTCCCAATCGGGGACCTTC
cdr3_aa: CASSRGGSSQSGTF
v_call: TRBV5-8
j_call: TRBJ1-2
clone_size: NA
d_call: NA

cdr3_nt: TGCACCAGCAGCCAAGATCAAAACAGGGTGATCCATGGCTACACCTTC
cdr3_aa: CTSSQDQNRVIHGYTF
v_call: TRBV1
j_call: TRBJ1-2
clone_size: NA
d_call: NA

cdr3_nt: TGTGCCAGCAGCTTTATCGGGGCTGAAGCTTTCTTT
cdr3_aa: CASSFIGAEAFF
v_call: TRBV5-6
j_call: TRBJ1-1
clone_size: NA
d_call: NA

cdr3_nt: TGTGCCAGCAGCGTAGTGGGACTAACGGGCGGGGAGCTGTTTTTT
cdr3_aa: CASSVVGLTGGELFF
v_call: TRBV9
j_call: TRBJ2-2
clone_size: NA
d_call: TRBD2

cdr3_nt: TGTGCCAGCAGCCAACTAGCGGGGGGGACCGGGGAGCTGTTTTTT
cdr3_aa: CASSQLAGGTGELFF
v_call: TRBV7-2
j_call: TRBJ2-2
clone_size: NA
d_call: TRBD2

cdr3_nt: TGCGCCAGCAGCTTGGGAACTAGCGGGGGGCTCACAGATACGCAGTATTTT
cdr3_aa: CASSLGTSGGLTDTQYF
v_call: TRBV5-1
j_call: TRBJ2-3
clone_size: NA
d_call: TRBD2

cdr3_nt: TGTGCCAGCAGTTTCCGACAGGGTCCGTACAATGAGCAGTTCTTC
cdr3_aa: CASSFRQGPYNEQFF
v_call: TRBV6-5
j_call: TRBJ2-1
clone_size: once
d_call: TRBD1